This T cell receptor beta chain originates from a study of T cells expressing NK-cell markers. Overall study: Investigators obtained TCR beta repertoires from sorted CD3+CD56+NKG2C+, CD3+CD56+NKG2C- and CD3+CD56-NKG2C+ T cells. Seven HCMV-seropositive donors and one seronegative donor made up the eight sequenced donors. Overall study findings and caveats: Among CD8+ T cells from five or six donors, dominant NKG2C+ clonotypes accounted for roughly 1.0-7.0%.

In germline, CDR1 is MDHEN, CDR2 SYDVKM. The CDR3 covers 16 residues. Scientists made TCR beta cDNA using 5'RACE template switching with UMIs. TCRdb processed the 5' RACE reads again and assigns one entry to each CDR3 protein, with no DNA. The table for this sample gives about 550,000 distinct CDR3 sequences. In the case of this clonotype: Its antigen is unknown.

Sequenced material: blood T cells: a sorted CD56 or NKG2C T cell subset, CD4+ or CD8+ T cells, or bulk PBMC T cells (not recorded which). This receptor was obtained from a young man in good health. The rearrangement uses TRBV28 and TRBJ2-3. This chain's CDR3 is CASSSSSTTVTDTQYF.